The clone carrying this T cell receptor (beta chain) appeared a few times. Its antigen is unidentified. The source of the sample is a study of T cells in Graves' hyperthyroidism and ophthalmopathy. Study overall: Peripheral blood was obtained at initial diagnosis, preceding any treatment. Points from the study as a whole: Blood also held most thyroid clonotypes expanded beyond 0.001.

The CDR3 runs 16 residues. In germline, CDR1 is DFQATT, CDR2 SNEGSKA (reference sequence). V was cut by 0 bases and J by 1 base, with 10 bases left in between. Amplified TCR beta CDR3 regions derived from RNA transcripts. With the HTBI primer set, the TCR CDR3 went through a first round of RT-PCR. A single record per CDR3 protein comes from TCRdb applying MiXCR to the multiplex PCR reads. Of around 440,000 distinct CDR3 sequences in the sample, less than 20% were seen once. Diagnoses rested on clinical symptoms, serum thyroxine and TRAb, thyroid ultrasound and orbital computed tomography. The sequence derives from a young woman with Graves' hyperthyroidism. This chain connects TRBV20-1 to TRBJ2-6, with D maybe TRBD1 (6 bases). The sequenced material came from blood. The CDR3 is CSAREDSRSGANVLTF. Here the CDR3 DNA reads TGCAGTGCTAGAGAGGACAGTAGGTCTGGGGCCAACGTCCTGACTTTC.